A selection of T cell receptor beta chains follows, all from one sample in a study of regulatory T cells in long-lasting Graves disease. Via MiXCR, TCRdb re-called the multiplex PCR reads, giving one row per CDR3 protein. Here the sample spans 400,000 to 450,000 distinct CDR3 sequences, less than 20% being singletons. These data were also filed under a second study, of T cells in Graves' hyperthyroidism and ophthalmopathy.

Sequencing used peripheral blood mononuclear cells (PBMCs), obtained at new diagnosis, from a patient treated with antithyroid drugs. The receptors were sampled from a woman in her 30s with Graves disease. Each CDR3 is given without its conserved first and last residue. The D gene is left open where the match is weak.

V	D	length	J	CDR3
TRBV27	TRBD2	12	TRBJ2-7	TSSGSGGSSGEY
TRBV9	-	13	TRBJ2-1	ASSVGAGSYNEQL
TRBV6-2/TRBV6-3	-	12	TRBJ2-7	ASRRAGTTIKQY
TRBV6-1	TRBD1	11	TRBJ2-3	ASRTTGADTQY
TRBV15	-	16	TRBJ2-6	ATSKYVGHNSGANVLT
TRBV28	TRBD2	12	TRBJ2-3	ATQREWEADTQY
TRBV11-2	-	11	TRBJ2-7	ASSPEWHYEQY
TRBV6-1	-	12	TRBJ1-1	ASSVWSMNTEAF
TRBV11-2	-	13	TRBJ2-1	ASSQTMSSYNEQF
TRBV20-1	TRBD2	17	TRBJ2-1	SARDRIRLAIRTYNEQF
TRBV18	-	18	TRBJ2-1	ASSPITDSWEDHLYNEQF
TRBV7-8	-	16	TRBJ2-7	ASSPSDAPSLRRYEQY
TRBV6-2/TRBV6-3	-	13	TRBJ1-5	ASSYDINSNQPQH
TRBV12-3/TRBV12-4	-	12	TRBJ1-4	ASSVGSTNEKLF
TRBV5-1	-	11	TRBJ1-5	ASSLEVNQPQH
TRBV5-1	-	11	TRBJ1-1	ASSFRQDTEAF
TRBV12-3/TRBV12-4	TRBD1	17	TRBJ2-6	ASVGGGQGDYLGANVLT
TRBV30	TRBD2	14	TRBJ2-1	AWSRPRTSKGDEQF
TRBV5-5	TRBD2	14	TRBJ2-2	ASSFAAGGDTGELF
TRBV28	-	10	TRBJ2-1	ASSFLVYEQF
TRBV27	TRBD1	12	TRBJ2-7	ASSPGTDSYEQY
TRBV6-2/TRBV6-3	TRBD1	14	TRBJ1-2	ASRVDRAILNYGYT
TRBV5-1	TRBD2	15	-	ASSEGSTAGGGETQY
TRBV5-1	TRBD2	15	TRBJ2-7	ASRQATLAGGSYEQY
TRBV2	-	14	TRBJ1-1	ASSEEAGAMNTEAF
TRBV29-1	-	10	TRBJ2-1	SVEAGYNEQF
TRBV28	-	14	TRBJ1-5	ASTPGAKGFNQPQH
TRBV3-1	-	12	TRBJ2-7	ASSPGTLSYEQY
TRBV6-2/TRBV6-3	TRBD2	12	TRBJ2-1	ASSSGREGDEQF
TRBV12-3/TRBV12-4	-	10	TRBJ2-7	TSSFSSSEQY
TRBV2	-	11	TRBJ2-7	ARRLAAGVEQY
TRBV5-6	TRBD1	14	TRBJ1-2	ASSFGQGLGSYGYT
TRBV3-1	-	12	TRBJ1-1	ASSQETGGGDAF
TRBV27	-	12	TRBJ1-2	ASSDNRDSYGYT
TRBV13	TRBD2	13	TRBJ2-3	ASSSTSGSGDTQY
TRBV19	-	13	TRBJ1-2	ASSIQQRTNYGYT
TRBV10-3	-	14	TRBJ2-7	AISEMARQSSYEQY
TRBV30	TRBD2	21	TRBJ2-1	AWSVPPAGMGLSGSGSYNEQF
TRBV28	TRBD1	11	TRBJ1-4	AIVDRFNEKLF
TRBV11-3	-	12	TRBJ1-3	ASSYDSAGNTIY
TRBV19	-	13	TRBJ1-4	ASKDSPATNEKLF
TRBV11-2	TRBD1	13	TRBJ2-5	ASSPPGTGYETQY
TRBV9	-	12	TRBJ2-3	ASSVQQSTDTQY
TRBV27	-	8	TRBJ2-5	ASTIRAQY
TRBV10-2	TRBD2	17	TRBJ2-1	ASSEGGLAGTSSYNEQF
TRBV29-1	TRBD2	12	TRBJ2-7	SVRSGRAVDEQY
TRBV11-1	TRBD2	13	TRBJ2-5	ASSVLAGPGKTQY
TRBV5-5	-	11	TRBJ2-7	ASSLDDRQPQK
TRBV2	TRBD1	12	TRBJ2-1	ASRDRGHNNEQF
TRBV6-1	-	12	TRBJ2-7	ASSRLTGVYEQY
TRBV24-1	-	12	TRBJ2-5	ATSDSSTLETQY
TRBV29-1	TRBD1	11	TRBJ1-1	SATTGRNTEAF
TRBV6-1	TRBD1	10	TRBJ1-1	ATQGEITEAF
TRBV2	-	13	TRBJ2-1	ASRSSALSYNEQF